These T cell receptor beta chains were read from a single sample in a study of OX40 agonist ivuxolimab in advanced cancers. Profiled with immunoSEQ multiplex PCR; TCRdb holds only in-frame clones, not every one. The sample includes 70,000 to 95,000 clones, 85% to 90% of them seen just once. This material consisted of CD4+ or CD8+ T cells sorted from blood, taken in a trial of the OX40 agonist ivuxolimab. Every receptor here comes from an adult with an advanced solid tumor such as melanoma, head and neck, liver or kidney cancer. The CDR3 runs from the conserved cysteine through the conserved F or W. D genes are given only for firm matches. Expanded clones get a size class; other rows say once, few or many, or leave the size out.

d_call | j_call | clone_size | v_call | cdr3_aa | cdr3_nt
- | TRBJ2-1 | - | TRBV7-2 | CASSLKPVADFTYNEQFF | TGTGCCAGCAGCTTAAAGCCCGTAGCGGACTTCACCTACAATGAGCAGTTCTTC
TRBD2 | TRBJ2-1 | once | TRBV19 | CASSIDSWGLAGGVFF | TGTGCCAGTAGTATAGATTCTTGGGGACTAGCGGGAGGGGTCTTCTTC
- | TRBJ1-2 | - | TRBV5-1 | CASSLAYSGLEGYTF | TGCGCCAGCAGCTTGGCGTACAGCGGACTTGAGGGCTACACCTTC
TRBD2 | TRBJ2-1 | few | TRBV5-1 | CASSLATAGTEEQFF | TGCGCCAGCAGCTTGGCCACAGCGGGGACGGAAGAGCAGTTCTTC
TRBD2 | TRBJ2-1 | few | TRBV19 | CASSPGTSGRGYNEQFF | TGTGCCAGTAGTCCCGGGACTAGCGGGAGGGGGTACAATGAGCAGTTCTTC
TRBD1 | TRBJ2-1 | - | TRBV5-1 | CASSPRTGDNEQFF | TGCGCCAGCAGCCCCCGGACAGGTGACAATGAGCAGTTCTTC
TRBD1 | TRBJ1-4 | - | TRBV28 | CASSAATGDGKLFF | TGTGCCAGCAGTGCCGCTACAGGGGATGGAAAACTGTTTTTT
- | TRBJ2-7 | - | TRBV10-2 | CASSTGGRSGRQYF | TGCGCCAGCAGCACAGGAGGGCGCTCTGGTAGGCAGTACTTC
- | TRBJ1-1 | once | TRBV5-1 | CASSLGGDGAMNTEAFF | TGCGCCAGCAGCTTGGGTGGCGATGGGGCCATGAACACTGAAGCTTTCTTT
- | TRBJ2-5 | - | TRBV27 | CAVEWGETQYF | TGTGCCGTGGAGTGGGGAGAGACCCAGTACTTC